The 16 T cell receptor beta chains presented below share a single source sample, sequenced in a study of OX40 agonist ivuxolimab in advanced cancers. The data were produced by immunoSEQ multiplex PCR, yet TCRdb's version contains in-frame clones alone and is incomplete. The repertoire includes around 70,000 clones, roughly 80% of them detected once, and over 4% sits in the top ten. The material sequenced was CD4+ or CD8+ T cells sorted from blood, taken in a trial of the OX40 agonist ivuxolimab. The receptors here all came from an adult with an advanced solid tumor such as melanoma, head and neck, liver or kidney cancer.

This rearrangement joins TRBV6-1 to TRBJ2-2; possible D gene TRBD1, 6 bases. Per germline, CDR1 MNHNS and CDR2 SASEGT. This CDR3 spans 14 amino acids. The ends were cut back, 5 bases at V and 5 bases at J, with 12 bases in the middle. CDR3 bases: TGTGCCAGCAGTCTGGACAGCTTTACCGGGGAGCTGTTTTTT. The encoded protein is CASSLDSFTGELFF.

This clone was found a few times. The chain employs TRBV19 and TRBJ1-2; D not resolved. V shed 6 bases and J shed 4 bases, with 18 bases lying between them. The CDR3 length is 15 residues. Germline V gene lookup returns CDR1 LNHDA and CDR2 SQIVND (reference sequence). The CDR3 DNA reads TGTGCCAGTAGCGGCGTTGGAGGGAAGGGCTATGGCTACACCTTC. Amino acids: CASSGVGGKGYGYTF.

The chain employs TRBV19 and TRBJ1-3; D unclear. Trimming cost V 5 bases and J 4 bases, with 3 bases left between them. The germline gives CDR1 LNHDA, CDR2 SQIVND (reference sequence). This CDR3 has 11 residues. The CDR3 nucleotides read TGTGCCAGTAGTTGGGGAAACACCATATATTTT. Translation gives CASSWGNTIYF. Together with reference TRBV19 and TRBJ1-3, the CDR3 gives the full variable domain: DGGITQSPKYLFRKEGQNVTLSCEQNLNHDAMYWYRQDPGQGLRLIYYSQIVNDFQKGDIAEGYSVSREKKESFPLTVTSAQKNPTAFYLCASSWGNTIYFGEGSWLTVV.

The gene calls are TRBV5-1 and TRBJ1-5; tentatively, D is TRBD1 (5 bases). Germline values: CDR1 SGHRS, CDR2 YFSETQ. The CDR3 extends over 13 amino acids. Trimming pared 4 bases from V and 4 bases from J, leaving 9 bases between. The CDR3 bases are TGCGCCAGCAGCCAGGGTGAGAATCAGCCCCAGCATTTT. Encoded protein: CASSQGENQPQHF.

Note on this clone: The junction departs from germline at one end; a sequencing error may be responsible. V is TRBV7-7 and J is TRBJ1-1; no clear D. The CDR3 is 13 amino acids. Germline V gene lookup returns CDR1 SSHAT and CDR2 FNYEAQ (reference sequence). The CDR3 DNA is TGTGCTAGCAGCTTAGACCTGAGCACTGAAGCTTTCTTT. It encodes CASSLDLSTEAFF. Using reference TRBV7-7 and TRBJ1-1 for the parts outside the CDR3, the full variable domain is GAGVSQSPRYKVTKRGQDVTLRCDPISSHATLYWYQQALGQGPEFLTYFNYEAQPDKSGLPSDRFSAERPEGSISTLTIQRTEQRDSAMYRCASSLDLSTEAFFGQGTRLTVV.

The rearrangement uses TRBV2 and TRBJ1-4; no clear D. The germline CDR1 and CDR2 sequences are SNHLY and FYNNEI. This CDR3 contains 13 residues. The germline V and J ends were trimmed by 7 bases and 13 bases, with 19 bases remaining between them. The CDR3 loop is CASNPEGQRALFF. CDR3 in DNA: TGTGCCAGCAACCCGGAGGGTCAGCGTGCACTGTTTTTT. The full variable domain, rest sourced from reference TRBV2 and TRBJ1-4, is EPEVTQTPSHQVTQMGQEVILRCVPISNHLYFYWYRQILGQKVEFLVSFYNNEISEKSEIFDDQFSVERPDGSNFTLKIRSTKLEDSAMYFCASNPEGQRALFFGSGTQLSVL.

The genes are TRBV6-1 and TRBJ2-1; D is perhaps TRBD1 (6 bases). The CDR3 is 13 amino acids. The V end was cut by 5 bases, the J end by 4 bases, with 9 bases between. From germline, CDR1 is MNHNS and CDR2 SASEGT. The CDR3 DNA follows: TGTGCCAGCAGTTTCGACAGGTACAATGAGCAGTTCTTC. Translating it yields CASSFDRYNEQFF.

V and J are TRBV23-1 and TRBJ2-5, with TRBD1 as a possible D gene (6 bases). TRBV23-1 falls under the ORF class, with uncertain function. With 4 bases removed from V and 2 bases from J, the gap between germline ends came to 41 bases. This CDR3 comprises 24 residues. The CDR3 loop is CASSRASGTHDSKAEESHQETQYF. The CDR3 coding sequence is TGCGCCAGCAGTCGTGCCTCCGGGACACACGACTCAAAAGCAGAGGAAAGCCATCAAGAGACCCAGTACTTC.

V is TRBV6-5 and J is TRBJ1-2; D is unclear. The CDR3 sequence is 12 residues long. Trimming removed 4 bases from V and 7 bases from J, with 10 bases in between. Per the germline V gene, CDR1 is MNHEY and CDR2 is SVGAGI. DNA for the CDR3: TGTGCCAGCAGTTCCTCAAATGGTGGCTACACCTTC. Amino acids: CASSSSNGGYTF.

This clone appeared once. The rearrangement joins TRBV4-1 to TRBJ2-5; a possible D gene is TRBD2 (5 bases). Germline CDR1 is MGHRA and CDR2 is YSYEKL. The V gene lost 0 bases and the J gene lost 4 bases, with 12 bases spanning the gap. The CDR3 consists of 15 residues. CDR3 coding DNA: TGCGCCAGCAGCCAAGACCCACTAGGTGGAGAGACCCAGTACTTC. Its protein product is CASSQDPLGGETQYF.

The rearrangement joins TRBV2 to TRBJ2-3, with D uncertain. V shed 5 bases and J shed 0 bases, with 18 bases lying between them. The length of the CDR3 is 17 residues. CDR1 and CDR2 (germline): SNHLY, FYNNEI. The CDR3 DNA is TGTGCCAGCAGTAGTGAGTCGCCGGTTGCTAGCACAGATACGCAGTATTTT. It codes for CASSSESPVASTDTQYF.

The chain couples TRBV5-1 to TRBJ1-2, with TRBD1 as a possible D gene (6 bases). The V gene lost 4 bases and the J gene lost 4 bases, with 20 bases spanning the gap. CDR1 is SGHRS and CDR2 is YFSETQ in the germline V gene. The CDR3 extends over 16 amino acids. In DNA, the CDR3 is TGCGCCAGCAGCCACTCAGTCGGGGGGCAAGGCTATGGCTACACCTTC. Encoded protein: CASSHSVGGQGYGYTF.

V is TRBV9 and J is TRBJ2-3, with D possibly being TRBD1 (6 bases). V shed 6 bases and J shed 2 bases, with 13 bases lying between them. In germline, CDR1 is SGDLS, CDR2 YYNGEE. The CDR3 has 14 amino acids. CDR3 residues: CASTPGHNTDTQYF. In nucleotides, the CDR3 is TGTGCCAGCACCCCGGGACACAACACAGATACGCAGTATTTT.

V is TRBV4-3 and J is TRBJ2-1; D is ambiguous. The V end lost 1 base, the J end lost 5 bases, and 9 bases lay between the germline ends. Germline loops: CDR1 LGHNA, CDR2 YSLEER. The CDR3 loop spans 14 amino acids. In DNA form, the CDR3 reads TGCGCCAGCAGCCAAGTTAGCTGGGACAATGAGCAGTTCTTC. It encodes CASSQVSWDNEQFF.

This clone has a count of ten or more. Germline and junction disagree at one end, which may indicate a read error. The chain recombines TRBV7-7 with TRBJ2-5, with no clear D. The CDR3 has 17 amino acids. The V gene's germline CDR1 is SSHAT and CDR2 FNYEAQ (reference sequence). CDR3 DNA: TGTGCTAGCAGCTTAACGTTGTTAGTTTGGGACCAAGAGACCCAGTACTTC. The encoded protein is CASSLTLLVWDQETQYF.

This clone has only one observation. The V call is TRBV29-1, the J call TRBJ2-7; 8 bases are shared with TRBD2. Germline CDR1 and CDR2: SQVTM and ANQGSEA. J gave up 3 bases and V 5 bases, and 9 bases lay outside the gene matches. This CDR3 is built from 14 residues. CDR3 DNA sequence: TGCAGCGTTACGAACGGGACTAGGCTCTACGAGCAGTACTTC. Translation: CSVTNGTRLYEQYF.